The rows below give T cell receptor beta chains drawn from one sample of a study of vaccination effects on CD4 cells after COVID-19. Only in-frame clones appear in the TCRdb table, and some are missing; sequencing was by immunoSEQ multiplex PCR. The sample consists of about 41,000 clones, more than 65% of them appearing once. Antigens for these TCRs are unknown. The sequences come from CD4+ T cells from PBMCs cultured with HCoV-NL63 spike peptides, collected before COVID-19 vaccination. These receptors were obtained from a human donor who received a COVID-19 vaccine. Each CDR3 is given with its conserved first and last residue. The D gene is left open where the match is weak. Only part of the rows carry a size: once, few, many, or a class if the clone is expanded.

size: NA
D: TRBD2
V: TRBV6-5
J: TRBJ2-4
CDR3: CASSFASGDIQYF
DNA: TGTGCCAGCAGTTTCGCTAGCGGGGACATTCAGTACTTC

size: NA
D: NA
V: TRBV27
J: TRBJ1-1
CDR3: CASSLEGITEAFF
DNA: TGTGCCAGCAGTTTAGAAGGGATCACTGAAGCTTTCTTT

size: NA
D: TRBD2
V: TRBV27
J: TRBJ2-2
CDR3: CASSPYGSGGDTGELFF
DNA: TGTGCCAGCAGTCCATACGGGAGCGGGGGGGACACCGGGGAGCTGTTTTTT

size: once
D: NA
V: TRBV9
J: TRBJ2-3
CDR3: CASSVVGGSTDTQYF
DNA: TGTGCCAGCAGCGTAGTTGGGGGGAGCACAGATACGCAGTATTTT

size: once
D: NA
V: TRBV18
J: TRBJ1-5
CDR3: CASSPSSAGGQPQHF
DNA: TGTGCCAGCTCACCGTCCAGCGCGGGGGGTCAGCCCCAGCATTTT

size: NA
D: NA
V: TRBV5-1
J: TRBJ1-2
CDR3: CASSHVYSGANYGYTF
DNA: TGCGCCAGCAGCCACGTATACTCGGGAGCTAACTATGGCTACACCTTC

size: NA
D: NA
V: TRBV6-5
J: TRBJ1-5
CDR3: CASISFSNQPQHF
DNA: TGTGCCAGCATCAGTTTTAGCAATCAACCCCAGCATTTT

size: NA
D: NA
V: TRBV30
J: TRBJ2-2
CDR3: CAWTVGMKSGELFF
DNA: TGTGCCTGGACCGTTGGGATGAAAAGCGGGGAGCTGTTTTTT

size: NA
D: TRBD1
V: TRBV19
J: TRBJ2-4
CDR3: CASSTGTAWIQYF
DNA: TGTGCCAGTAGTACAGGGACAGCGTGGATTCAGTACTTC

size: NA
D: NA
V: TRBV3-1/TRBV3-2
J: TRBJ2-1
CDR3: CASSQALSEQFF
DNA: TGTGCCAGCAGCCAAGCCCTTTCGGAGCAGTTCTTC

size: NA
D: NA
V: TRBV5-1
J: TRBJ2-3
CDR3: CASSSGSTDTQYF
DNA: TGCGCCAGCAGCTCAGGTAGCACAGATACGCAGTATTTT

size: few
D: NA
V: TRBV3-1/TRBV3-2
J: TRBJ1-2
CDR3: CASSQGGGGGYTF
DNA: TGTGCCAGCAGCCAAGGGGGCGGGGGCGGCTACACCTTC

size: NA
D: NA
V: TRBV12-3/TRBV12-4
J: TRBJ1-2
CDR3: CASSGQSYGYTF
DNA: TGTGCCAGCAGCGGACAGAGCTATGGCTACACCTTC

size: NA
D: TRBD1
V: TRBV5-6
J: TRBJ1-2
CDR3: CASSEGTGRHNYGYTF
DNA: TGTGCCAGCAGCGAAGGGACAGGGCGACATAACTATGGCTACACCTTC

size: NA
D: TRBD1
V: TRBV28
J: TRBJ1-4
CDR3: CASTWTGSRTNEKLFF
DNA: TGTGCCAGCACGTGGACAGGGAGCCGAACTAATGAAAAACTGTTTTTT

size: NA
D: TRBD1
V: TRBV10-3
J: TRBJ1-2
CDR3: CAISGGQGGGYTF
DNA: TGTGCCATCAGTGGCGGGCAGGGGGGCGGCTACACCTTC

size: NA
D: TRBD1
V: TRBV6-4
J: TRBJ2-1
CDR3: CASSDSRTGNNEQFF
DNA: TGTGCCAGCAGTGACTCCCGGACAGGAAACAATGAGCAGTTCTTC

size: once
D: TRBD1
V: TRBV2
J: TRBJ1-5
CDR3: CASSPVDRAQPQHF
DNA: TGTGCCAGCAGTCCCGTCGACAGGGCTCAGCCCCAGCATTTT

size: once
D: TRBD2
V: TRBV19
J: TRBJ2-3
CDR3: CASRAGGYNPKSTDTQYF
DNA: TGTGCCAGTCGAGCGGGGGGATACAATCCGAAAAGCACAGATACGCAGTATTTT

size: NA
D: NA
V: TRBV24-1
J: TRBJ2-5
CDR3: CATSDWAQNQETQYF
DNA: TGTGCCACCAGTGATTGGGCTCAGAACCAAGAGACCCAGTACTTC

size: few
D: NA
V: TRBV12-3/TRBV12-4
J: TRBJ1-6
CDR3: CASRLTLNSPLHF
DNA: TGTGCCAGCAGGCTGACACTTAATTCACCCCTCCACTTT

size: NA
D: TRBD1
V: TRBV6-2/TRBV6-3
J: TRBJ2-6
CDR3: CASSYPGQGRGGANVLTF
DNA: TGTGCCAGCAGTTACCCGGGACAGGGAAGAGGTGGGGCCAACGTCCTGACTTTC

size: NA
D: NA
V: TRBV7-3
J: TRBJ2-5
CDR3: CASSLTGGDQETQYF
DNA: TGTGCCAGCAGCTTAACGGGCGGGGATCAAGAGACCCAGTACTTC

size: few
D: NA
V: TRBV10-2
J: TRBJ1-3
CDR3: CASSESGSPGSGNTIYF
DNA: TGCGCCAGCAGTGAGTCGGGCAGCCCAGGCTCCGGAAACACCATATATTTT

size: NA
D: NA
V: TRBV6-1
J: TRBJ1-5
CDR3: CASSERAGYPLNSNQPQHF
DNA: TGTGCCAGCAGTGAAAGAGCTGGGTACCCCCTGAATAGCAATCAGCCCCAGCATTTT

size: NA
D: NA
V: TRBV7-2
J: TRBJ2-6
CDR3: CASSLALSGANVLTF
DNA: TGTGCCAGCAGCTTAGCGCTCTCTGGGGCCAACGTCCTGACTTTC

size: NA
D: NA
V: TRBV9
J: TRBJ2-2
CDR3: CASSHIITGELFF
DNA: TGTGCCAGCAGCCACATAATCACCGGGGAGCTGTTTTTT

size: NA
D: NA
V: TRBV7-9
J: TRBJ2-4
CDR3: CASSLAGVAKNIQYF
DNA: TGTGCCAGCAGCTTAGCAGGCGTAGCCAAAAACATTCAGTACTTC